The 2 T cell receptor beta chains reported below all come from one sample, sequenced in a study of OX40 agonist ivuxolimab in advanced cancers. Assay: immunoSEQ multiplex PCR; the TCRdb copy retains only in-frame clones and omits some. The sample has fewer than 30,000 clones, 81% seen once. Sequenced here: CD4+ or CD8+ T cells sorted from blood, sampled in a trial of the OX40 agonist ivuxolimab. Receptors were obtained from an adult with an advanced solid tumor such as melanoma, head and neck, liver or kidney cancer.

This clone was found once. The rearrangement joins TRBV14 to TRBJ1-2, with a weak D call TRBD1 (6 bases). Trimming stripped 0 bases from V and 4 bases from J, with 9 bases between. Germline V gives CDR1 SGHDN, CDR2 FVKESK. The CDR3 is 14 residues long. The chain's CDR3 is CASSQDRDTYGYTF. DNA for the CDR3: TGTGCCAGCAGCCAAGACCGGGACACCTATGGCTACACCTTC.

The chain has TRBV9 and TRBJ2-1, with D perhaps matching TRBD2 (6 bases). Trimming removed 3 bases from V and 15 bases from J, with 25 bases in between. CDR3 length: 15 residues. The V gene's germline CDR1 is SGDLS and CDR2 YYNGEE. This chain's CDR3 is CASSAEEDYYGWGFF. CDR3 nucleotide sequence: TGTGCCAGCAGCGCAGAGGAGGACTACTACGGCTGGGGGTTCTTC.